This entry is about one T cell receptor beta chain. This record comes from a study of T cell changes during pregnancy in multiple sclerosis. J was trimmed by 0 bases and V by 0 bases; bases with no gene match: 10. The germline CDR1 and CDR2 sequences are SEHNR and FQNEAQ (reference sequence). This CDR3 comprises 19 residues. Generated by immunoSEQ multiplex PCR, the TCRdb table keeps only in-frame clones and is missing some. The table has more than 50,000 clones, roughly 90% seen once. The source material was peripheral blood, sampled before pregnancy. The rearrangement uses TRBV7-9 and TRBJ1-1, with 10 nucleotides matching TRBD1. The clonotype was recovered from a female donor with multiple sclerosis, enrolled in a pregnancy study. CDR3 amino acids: CASSLAMTGGVGMNTEAFF. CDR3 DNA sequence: TGTGCCAGCAGCTTAGCGATGACAGGGGGCGTCGGGATGAACACTGAAGCTTTCTTT.